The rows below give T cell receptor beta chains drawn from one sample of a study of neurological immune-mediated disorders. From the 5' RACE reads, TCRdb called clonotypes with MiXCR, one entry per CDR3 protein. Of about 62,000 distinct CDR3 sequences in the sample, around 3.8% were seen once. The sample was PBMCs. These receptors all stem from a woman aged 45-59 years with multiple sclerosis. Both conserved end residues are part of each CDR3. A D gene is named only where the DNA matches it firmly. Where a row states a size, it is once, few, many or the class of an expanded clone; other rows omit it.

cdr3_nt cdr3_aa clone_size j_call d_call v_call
TGTGCCAGCAGTCGAACGACAGGGGTTCCGAGCAATCAGCCCCAGCATTTT CASSRTTGVPSNQPQHF many TRBJ1-5 TRBD1 TRBV6-2/TRBV6-3
TGCAGTGCTAGGGGAGGGAAACCCACAGATACGCAGTATTTT CSARGGKPTDTQYF many TRBJ2-3 TRBD2 TRBV20-1
TGCAGTGCTAGTCGGGGAACTGAAGCTTTCTTT CSASRGTEAFF many TRBJ1-1 NA TRBV20-1
TGCAGTGCTAGAGCAGGACAGGGGGATCAGCCCCAGCATTTT CSARAGQGDQPQHF many TRBJ1-5 TRBD1 TRBV20-1
TGTGCCAGCAGCTTACGGGGGCGAGTGGGGAACACTGAAGCTTTCTTT CASSLRGRVGNTEAFF many TRBJ1-1 NA TRBV7-2
TGTGCCGACCTTGGCTATATAAAGCCCAAAAACATTCAGTACTTC CADLGYIKPKNIQYF many TRBJ2-4 NA TRBV15
TGTGCCAGCACCATGGACACTAGCTCCTACAATGAGCAGTTCTTC CASTMDTSSYNEQFF many TRBJ2-1 NA TRBV7-9
TGCGCCAGCAGCTTAGGACAGGGGGGCGTGAACACTGAAGCTTTCTTT CASSLGQGGVNTEAFF NA TRBJ1-1 TRBD1 TRBV5-1
TGCAGTGTCAAACGGGAGATAAGGCAGTTCTTC CSVKREIRQFF many TRBJ2-1 NA TRBV20-1
TGTGCCAGCAGTGAAAACCTCGACACTGAAGCTTTCTTT CASSENLDTEAFF many TRBJ1-1 NA TRBV2
TGTGCCAGCAGCTACCAAGGGGGCGTGAGGACAGATACGCAGTATTTT CASSYQGGVRTDTQYF NA TRBJ2-3 TRBD1 TRBV6-6
TGCGCCAGCAGCTTGACAGGGAGCTCCTACGAGCAGTACTTC CASSLTGSSYEQYF many TRBJ2-7 NA TRBV5-1
TGTGCCAGCAGCCAAATCGGGACTAGTCGTTACGAGCAGTACTTC CASSQIGTSRYEQYF many TRBJ2-7 TRBD2 TRBV3-1
TGCAGTGCGACGTTGGGGTCTTTTAGCAATCAGCCCCAGCATTTT CSATLGSFSNQPQHF many TRBJ1-5 NA TRBV20-1
TGCAGCGGTCAGGGGTCAGGGGGTACTGAAGCTTTCTTT CSGQGSGGTEAFF many TRBJ1-1 TRBD1 TRBV29-1
TGTGCCAGCAGCCGCCGGACTAGGTCGGGCTCCTACAATGAGCAGTTCTTC CASSRRTRSGSYNEQFF many TRBJ2-1 TRBD2 TRBV14
TGTGCCAGCAGCCAACAGAGGCGGAGTGAAAAACTGTTTTTT CASSQQRRSEKLFF many TRBJ1-4 NA TRBV3-1
TGTGCCAGCAGCGTGTCCGGACAGCGGAACACTGAAGCTTTCTTT CASSVSGQRNTEAFF many TRBJ1-1 NA TRBV9
TGTGCCAGCAGCCAAGAAGGTACGGGAGAGGGCTACAATGAGCAGTTCTTC CASSQEGTGEGYNEQFF many TRBJ2-1 NA TRBV4-2
TGCAGTGCTAGGTCCGCTATAGAACATGGCTACACCTTC CSARSAIEHGYTF many TRBJ1-2 NA TRBV20-1